The clone carrying this T cell receptor beta chain was seen only a few times. No antigen is known for it. Measured with immunoSEQ multiplex PCR; TCRdb has only the in-frame clones, and not every one. This table has some 150,000 clones, approximately 81% appearing once. Trimming took 7 bases from V and 0 from J, leaving 13 bases between them. The CDR3 length is 16 residues. Germline values: CDR1 MNHNY, CDR2 SVGAGI (reference sequence). Relapse after autologous stem cell transplantation occurred in every patient, and brentuximab vedotin exposure varied. When best responses were assessed, they were complete response, partial response or progressive disease. These data come from a study of PD-1 blockade in classical Hodgkin lymphoma. Findings and caveats of the study: TCR diversity rose significantly by C4D1 in CD4+ but not CD8+ cells. Diminished baseline TCR diversity has been reported in newly diagnosed patients relative to healthy donors.

The rearrangement joins TRBV6-6 to TRBJ2-6, with D perhaps TRBD2 (6 bases). Source: peripheral blood mononuclear cells (PBMCs), taken before the second cycle of nivolumab. This receptor was taken from a human donor with classical Hodgkin lymphoma. Written as DNA, the CDR3 is TGTGCCAGCAACCCGGGACTGGGCTCTGGGGCCAACGTCCTGACTTTC. It translates to CASNPGLGSGANVLTF.